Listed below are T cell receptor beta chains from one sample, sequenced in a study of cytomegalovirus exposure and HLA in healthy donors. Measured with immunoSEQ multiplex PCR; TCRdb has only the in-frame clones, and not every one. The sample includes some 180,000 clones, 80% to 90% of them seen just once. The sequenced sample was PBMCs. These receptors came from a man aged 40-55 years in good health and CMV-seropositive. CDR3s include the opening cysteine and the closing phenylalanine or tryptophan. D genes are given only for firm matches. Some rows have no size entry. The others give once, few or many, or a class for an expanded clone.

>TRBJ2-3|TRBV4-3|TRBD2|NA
TGCGCCAGCAGCCAAGAACTCGGACTAGCGGGATATACGCAGTATTTT
CASSQELGLAGYTQYF
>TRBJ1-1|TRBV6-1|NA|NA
TGTGCCAGCAGTGAATATTTCGGAGGGGAAGCTTTCTTT
CASSEYFGGEAFF
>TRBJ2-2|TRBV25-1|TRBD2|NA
TGTGCCAGCGGCTCCGGGACTAGCGGGACGAACACCGGGGAGCTGTTTTTT
CASGSGTSGTNTGELFF
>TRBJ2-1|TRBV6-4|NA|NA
TGTGCCAGCAGTGACTCGGGGCAGGGGGGCAATGAGCAGTTCTTC
CASSDSGQGGNEQFF
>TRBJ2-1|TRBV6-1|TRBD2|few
TGTGCCAGCCGGACTAGCGGGAGGGCTGAGCAGTTCTTC
CASRTSGRAEQFF
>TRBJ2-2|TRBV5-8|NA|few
TGTGCCAGCAGCTTGACGGGCACCGGGGAGCTGTTTTTT
CASSLTGTGELFF
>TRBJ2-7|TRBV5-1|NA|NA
TGCGCCAGCAGCTTGGGGGGGCAGCTCTCCTACGAGCAGTACTTC
CASSLGGQLSYEQYF
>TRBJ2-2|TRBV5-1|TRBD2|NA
TGCGCCAGCAGCTTTCGGCCTAGCGGAAACACCGGGGAGCTGTTTTTT
CASSFRPSGNTGELFF
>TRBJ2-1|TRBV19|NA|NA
TGTGCCAGTAGTATAGGGGTAGGCGACCAGGGTAGGGAGCAGTTCTTC
CASSIGVGDQGREQFF
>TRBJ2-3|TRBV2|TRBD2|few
TGTGCCAGCAGTGAGTCGCGGGGACTAGGAACAGATACGCAGTATTTT
CASSESRGLGTDTQYF
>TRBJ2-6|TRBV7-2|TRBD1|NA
TGTGCCAGCAGTTTCCGGGACAGGGGGCTCCCTGGGGCCAACGTCCTGACTTTC
CASSFRDRGLPGANVLTF
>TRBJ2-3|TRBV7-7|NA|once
TGTGCTAGCAGCTTATCTCGGTTAGATACGCAGTATTTT
CASSLSRLDTQYF
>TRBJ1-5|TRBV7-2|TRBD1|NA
TGTGCCAGCAGCCGGGACAGGCTCAATCAGCCCCAGCATTTT
CASSRDRLNQPQHF
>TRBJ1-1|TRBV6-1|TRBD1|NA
TGTGCCAGCAGTTTGACAGGGGGCTTAACTGAAGCTTTCTTT
CASSLTGGLTEAFF